The rows below give T cell receptor beta chains drawn from one sample of a study of CD4 T cells in relation to SARS-CoV-2 and coronaviruses. TCRdb keeps only in-frame clones here, not all; method: immunoSEQ multiplex PCR. The sample includes over 40,000 clones, approximately 80% of them seen just once. Antigens for these TCRs are unknown. Sequencing input: naive CD4+ T cells from PBMCs, cultured in vitro. These TCRs come from an adult with COVID-19. CDR3s include the opening cysteine and the closing phenylalanine or tryptophan. Fields, in order: V gene, J gene, D gene, clone size, CDR3 protein, CDR3 DNA. A D gene is named only where the DNA matches it firmly. The size of a clone is reported for some rows only, either as once, few or many, or as a class for expanded clones.

v_call: TRBV28; j_call: TRBJ1-1; d_call: NA; clone_size: NA; cdr3_aa: CASNYWGARTEAFF; cdr3_nt: TGTGCCAGCAATTATTGGGGGGCGCGGACTGAAGCTTTCTTT
v_call: TRBV5-4; j_call: TRBJ2-7; d_call: NA; clone_size: NA; cdr3_aa: CASSRDVNEQYF; cdr3_nt: TGTGCCAGCAGCCGGGACGTAAACGAGCAGTACTTC
v_call: TRBV9; j_call: TRBJ2-3; d_call: TRBD2; clone_size: NA; cdr3_aa: CASSGTSGRPTDTQYF; cdr3_nt: TGTGCCAGCAGCGGGACTAGCGGGAGGCCTACAGATACGCAGTATTTT
v_call: TRBV7-6; j_call: TRBJ2-3; d_call: NA; clone_size: NA; cdr3_aa: CASSRGAGMVTDTQYF; cdr3_nt: TGTGCCAGCAGCCGCGGGGCAGGGATGGTCACAGATACGCAGTATTTT
v_call: TRBV7-3; j_call: TRBJ1-6; d_call: TRBD1; clone_size: NA; cdr3_aa: CASSRTGGSPLHF; cdr3_nt: TGTGCCAGCAGTCGGACAGGGGGATCACCCCTCCACTTT
v_call: TRBV11-2; j_call: TRBJ1-1; d_call: NA; clone_size: NA; cdr3_aa: CASSLTARLREAFF; cdr3_nt: TGTGCCAGCAGCTTAACCGCACGGTTAAGGGAAGCTTTCTTT
v_call: TRBV9; j_call: TRBJ2-5; d_call: NA; clone_size: once; cdr3_aa: CASSPAVRGRETQYF; cdr3_nt: TGTGCCAGCAGCCCTGCCGTCAGGGGACGGGAGACCCAGTACTTC
v_call: TRBV12-3/TRBV12-4; j_call: TRBJ2-5; d_call: NA; clone_size: NA; cdr3_aa: CASSLAPETQYF; cdr3_nt: TGTGCCAGCAGTTTAGCGCCGGAGACCCAGTACTTC
v_call: TRBV5-8; j_call: TRBJ2-5; d_call: TRBD2; clone_size: NA; cdr3_aa: CASSHTGKAGVARETQYF; cdr3_nt: TGTGCCAGCAGCCACACCGGGAAAGCGGGAGTGGCCCGAGAGACCCAGTACTTC
v_call: TRBV18; j_call: TRBJ2-5; d_call: NA; clone_size: NA; cdr3_aa: CASSPIYSDGTQYF; cdr3_nt: TGTGCCAGCTCACCTATATATTCGGATGGGACCCAGTACTTC
v_call: TRBV6-2/TRBV6-3; j_call: TRBJ2-1; d_call: TRBD2; clone_size: NA; cdr3_aa: CASSYLAGLYNEQFF; cdr3_nt: TGTGCCAGCAGTTATCTAGCGGGCCTCTACAATGAGCAGTTCTTC
v_call: TRBV28; j_call: TRBJ2-7; d_call: NA; clone_size: NA; cdr3_aa: CASRGLLKGYEQYF; cdr3_nt: TGTGCCAGCAGGGGGTTGCTTAAGGGCTACGAGCAGTACTTC
v_call: TRBV5-1; j_call: TRBJ2-7; d_call: NA; clone_size: NA; cdr3_aa: CASSRLANEQYF; cdr3_nt: TGCGCCAGCAGCAGGCTGGCGAACGAGCAGTACTTC
v_call: TRBV5-5; j_call: TRBJ2-3; d_call: NA; clone_size: NA; cdr3_aa: CASNSGYSTDTQYF; cdr3_nt: TGTGCCAGCAATAGCGGCTATAGCACAGATACGCAGTATTTT
v_call: TRBV5-4; j_call: TRBJ2-3; d_call: NA; clone_size: few; cdr3_aa: CASSWDGPSTDTQYF; cdr3_nt: TGTGCCAGCAGTTGGGACGGTCCTAGCACAGATACGCAGTATTTT
v_call: TRBV3-1/TRBV3-2; j_call: TRBJ1-6; d_call: TRBD1; clone_size: NA; cdr3_aa: CASSRPGQPNSPLHF; cdr3_nt: TGTGCCAGCAGCCGGCCGGGACAGCCGAATTCACCCCTCCACTTT
v_call: TRBV6-5; j_call: TRBJ1-3; d_call: NA; clone_size: NA; cdr3_aa: CASSSTTIGNTIYF; cdr3_nt: TGTGCCAGCAGTTCAACCACTATTGGAAACACCATATATTTT
v_call: TRBV19; j_call: TRBJ2-7; d_call: NA; clone_size: NA; cdr3_aa: CASSINLGVHEQYF; cdr3_nt: TGTGCCAGTAGTATAAATTTGGGGGTCCACGAGCAGTACTTC
v_call: TRBV4-1; j_call: TRBJ1-1; d_call: NA; clone_size: NA; cdr3_aa: CASSQDLRGATEAFF; cdr3_nt: TGCGCCAGCAGCCAAGATTTGCGGGGGGCGACTGAAGCTTTCTTT
v_call: TRBV28; j_call: TRBJ2-7; d_call: TRBD2; clone_size: NA; cdr3_aa: CASSPGGAGIYEQYF; cdr3_nt: TGTGCCAGCAGTCCGGGGGGAGCGGGAATCTACGAGCAGTACTTC
v_call: TRBV7-2; j_call: TRBJ2-3; d_call: TRBD2; clone_size: NA; cdr3_aa: CASSLISGGPSTDTQYF; cdr3_nt: TGTGCCAGCAGCTTAATTAGCGGGGGACCTAGCACAGATACGCAGTATTTT
v_call: TRBV6-5; j_call: TRBJ2-7; d_call: NA; clone_size: NA; cdr3_aa: CASSRVADEQYF; cdr3_nt: TGTGCCAGCAGTCGCGTAGCGGACGAGCAGTACTTC
v_call: TRBV6-5; j_call: TRBJ1-4; d_call: NA; clone_size: NA; cdr3_aa: CASSRSPGVNEKLFF; cdr3_nt: TGTGCCAGCAGCCGTTCACCCGGGGTTAATGAAAAACTGTTTTTT
v_call: TRBV18; j_call: TRBJ2-1; d_call: NA; clone_size: once; cdr3_aa: CATVPRGDGGRNEQFF; cdr3_nt: TGTGCCACCGTCCCCAGGGGGGATGGAGGGCGGAATGAGCAGTTCTTC
v_call: TRBV15; j_call: TRBJ2-3; d_call: NA; clone_size: NA; cdr3_aa: CATSMSGTDTQYF; cdr3_nt: TGTGCCACCAGTATGAGCGGCACAGATACGCAGTATTTT
v_call: TRBV18; j_call: TRBJ2-7; d_call: TRBD1; clone_size: few; cdr3_aa: CASSQDRGREQYF; cdr3_nt: TGTGCCAGCTCACAGGACAGGGGGCGCGAGCAGTACTTC
v_call: TRBV6-5; j_call: TRBJ2-5; d_call: NA; clone_size: NA; cdr3_aa: CASLDAAQETQYF; cdr3_nt: TGTGCCAGCCTCGACGCAGCACAAGAGACCCAGTACTTC
v_call: TRBV9; j_call: TRBJ2-3; d_call: TRBD1; clone_size: once; cdr3_aa: CASSVFGGQGSDTQYF; cdr3_nt: TGTGCCAGCAGCGTTTTTGGGGGACAGGGGTCAGATACGCAGTATTTT
v_call: TRBV7-9; j_call: TRBJ2-7; d_call: TRBD1; clone_size: NA; cdr3_aa: CASSLVQGGEQYF; cdr3_nt: TGTGCCAGCAGCTTAGTACAGGGGGGCGAGCAGTACTTC
v_call: TRBV18; j_call: TRBJ2-3; d_call: NA; clone_size: few; cdr3_aa: CASSLNKDTQYF; cdr3_nt: TGTGCCAGCTCACTTAACAAGGATACGCAGTATTTT
v_call: TRBV19; j_call: TRBJ2-2; d_call: TRBD2; clone_size: NA; cdr3_aa: CASSIRQLGGSVTGELFF; cdr3_nt: TGTGCCAGTAGTATACGGCAGTTGGGCGGGAGCGTCACCGGGGAGCTGTTTTTT
v_call: TRBV5-1; j_call: TRBJ2-7; d_call: TRBD2; clone_size: NA; cdr3_aa: CASQKTSGSYYEQYF; cdr3_nt: TGCGCCAGCCAAAAGACTAGCGGGAGTTACTACGAGCAGTACTTC
v_call: TRBV2; j_call: TRBJ2-5; d_call: NA; clone_size: few; cdr3_aa: CASSLQETQYF; cdr3_nt: TGTGCCAGCAGTCTCCAAGAGACCCAGTACTTC
v_call: TRBV4-1; j_call: TRBJ1-2; d_call: TRBD1; clone_size: NA; cdr3_aa: CASSHPGQTYYGYTF; cdr3_nt: TGCGCCAGCAGCCACCCGGGACAGACATACTATGGCTACACCTTC
v_call: TRBV6-5; j_call: TRBJ2-5; d_call: TRBD2; clone_size: NA; cdr3_aa: CASSTGLAEQETQYF; cdr3_nt: TGTGCCAGCAGCACGGGACTAGCGGAGCAAGAGACCCAGTACTTC
v_call: TRBV5-1; j_call: TRBJ2-7; d_call: NA; clone_size: NA; cdr3_aa: CASSLAIVAEREQYF; cdr3_nt: TGCGCCAGCAGCTTGGCAATTGTCGCGGAGCGCGAGCAGTACTTC
v_call: TRBV11-1; j_call: TRBJ2-2; d_call: TRBD1; clone_size: NA; cdr3_aa: CASSNPQGTGELFF; cdr3_nt: TGTGCCAGCAGCAACCCACAGGGGACCGGGGAGCTGTTTTTT
v_call: TRBV2; j_call: TRBJ2-1; d_call: NA; clone_size: NA; cdr3_aa: CASSLLGYYEQFF; cdr3_nt: TGTGCCAGCAGCCTCCTCGGGTACTATGAGCAGTTCTTC
v_call: TRBV15; j_call: TRBJ1-5; d_call: NA; clone_size: NA; cdr3_aa: CATSRDLRLDSNQPQHF; cdr3_nt: TGTGCCACCAGCAGAGATCTGAGACTCGATAGCAATCAGCCCCAGCATTTT
v_call: TRBV7-3; j_call: TRBJ2-3; d_call: NA; clone_size: NA; cdr3_aa: CASSLVNVADTQYF; cdr3_nt: TGTGCCAGCAGCCTAGTTAATGTCGCAGATACGCAGTATTTT
v_call: TRBV5-1; j_call: TRBJ2-2; d_call: TRBD2; clone_size: NA; cdr3_aa: CASSYLAGGPGELFF; cdr3_nt: TGCGCCAGCAGCTACCTAGCGGGAGGCCCCGGGGAGCTGTTTTTT
v_call: TRBV28; j_call: TRBJ1-4; d_call: TRBD1; clone_size: NA; cdr3_aa: CASRKNRGENEKLFF; cdr3_nt: TGTGCCAGCAGAAAAAACAGGGGAGAAAATGAAAAACTGTTTTTT
v_call: TRBV5-6; j_call: TRBJ1-3; d_call: NA; clone_size: NA; cdr3_aa: CASSPTGSGNTIYF; cdr3_nt: TGTGCCAGCAGTCCAACAGGGTCTGGAAACACCATATATTTT
v_call: TRBV6-1; j_call: TRBJ2-5; d_call: NA; clone_size: NA; cdr3_aa: CASSEEFRETQYF; cdr3_nt: TGTGCCAGCAGTGAAGAGTTTCGAGAGACCCAGTACTTC
v_call: TRBV11-2; j_call: TRBJ2-1; d_call: NA; clone_size: NA; cdr3_aa: CASTRTGSSYNEQFF; cdr3_nt: TGTGCCAGCACCCGGACGGGTAGCTCCTACAATGAGCAGTTCTTC
v_call: TRBV28; j_call: TRBJ2-7; d_call: NA; clone_size: NA; cdr3_aa: CASGTWTSYEQYF; cdr3_nt: TGTGCCAGCGGGACTTGGACCTCCTACGAGCAGTACTTC
v_call: TRBV5-1; j_call: TRBJ2-7; d_call: NA; clone_size: NA; cdr3_aa: CASSSGRPGEQYF; cdr3_nt: TGCGCCAGCAGCTCCGGACGGCCGGGTGAGCAGTACTTC
v_call: TRBV29-1; j_call: TRBJ2-1; d_call: NA; clone_size: NA; cdr3_aa: CSVDGTGRVRNEQFF; cdr3_nt: TGCAGCGTTGACGGGACGGGCAGGGTACGGAATGAGCAGTTCTTC
v_call: TRBV27; j_call: TRBJ2-7; d_call: TRBD2; clone_size: NA; cdr3_aa: CASSALAGDNEQYF; cdr3_nt: TGTGCCAGCTCGGCGCTAGCGGGAGACAACGAGCAGTACTTC
v_call: TRBV5-1; j_call: TRBJ2-3; d_call: TRBD1; clone_size: NA; cdr3_aa: CASSQGVITDTQYF; cdr3_nt: TGCGCCAGCAGCCAGGGGGTTATCACAGATACGCAGTATTTT
v_call: TRBV9; j_call: TRBJ2-1; d_call: NA; clone_size: few; cdr3_aa: CASSVSDNEQFF; cdr3_nt: TGTGCCAGCAGCGTTTCAGACAATGAGCAGTTCTTC
v_call: TRBV2; j_call: TRBJ1-5; d_call: NA; clone_size: few; cdr3_aa: CASSDWGNQPQHF; cdr3_nt: TGTGCCAGCAGTGACTGGGGGAATCAGCCCCAGCATTTT
v_call: TRBV5-5; j_call: TRBJ2-7; d_call: NA; clone_size: NA; cdr3_aa: CASSPWASGTPRF; cdr3_nt: NA
v_call: TRBV5-4; j_call: TRBJ2-1; d_call: TRBD1; clone_size: NA; cdr3_aa: CASSLQGAMSYNEQFF; cdr3_nt: TGTGCCAGCAGCTTGCAGGGGGCCATGTCCTACAATGAGCAGTTCTTC
v_call: TRBV19; j_call: TRBJ2-5; d_call: TRBD1; clone_size: NA; cdr3_aa: CASSIGTGEGETQYF; cdr3_nt: TGTGCCAGTAGTATAGGGACAGGGGAGGGCGAGACCCAGTACTTC